This TCR beta chain was found in a study of blood T cell repertoires in COVID-19. Original processing methods: Reference gene primer amplification gave estimated nucleated cell counts. Method: immunoSEQ multiplex PCR; TCRdb's copy keeps in-frame clones and lacks some. The D gene and trimming were derived from the DNA, and the V and J assignments and clone size from that table. This sample has 400,000 or so clones, with approximately 91% found just once. This clone was counted once. The TCR was taken from a middle-aged woman with acute COVID-19. Sequencing used PBMCs or T cells enriched from blood (not recorded which).

The CDR3 DNA reads as TGTGCCAGCAGCTATGGGATCAGGGAGGGGGAGCAGTTCTTC. Protein product: CASSYGIREGEQFF. The chain carries TRBV3-1 (or the pseudogene TRBV3-2) and TRBJ2-1; TRBD2 matches 7 bases. V gave up 5 bases and J gave up 10 bases; unmatched junction bases: 11. The CDR3 runs 14 residues. Looked up from germline, CDR1 is LGHDT and CDR2 is YNNKEL (reference sequence).